The 14 T cell receptor beta chains below were found in one sample sequenced in a study of blood T cell repertoires in COVID-19. Profiled with immunoSEQ multiplex PCR; TCRdb holds only in-frame clones, not every one. The sample lists approximately 250,000 clones, 83% occurring once. What was sequenced was peripheral blood. The origin of the receptors is a human donor in a cohort sampled during active COVID-19.

The rearrangement uses TRBV19 and TRBJ1-3; the match to TRBD1 covers 8 bases. CDR1 LNHDA and CDR2 SQIVND come from the germline V gene (reference sequence). J lost 4 bases, V lost 4 bases, and 6 bases had no gene match. The CDR3 extends over 15 amino acids. CDR3 nucleotides: TGTGCCAGTAGTACCTGGACAGGGAAGGGAAACACCATATATTTT. Amino acids: CASSTWTGKGNTIYF.

J is TRBJ2-5 and V is TRBV5-1, with D tentatively TRBD2 (6 bases). Germline lookup yields CDR1 SGHRS and CDR2 YFSETQ. The CDR3 covers 15 residues. The V end lost 7 bases, the J end lost 5 bases, and 21 bases lay between the germline ends. CDR3 region: CASALWGERVETQYF. CDR3 DNA: TGCGCCAGCGCCCTGTGGGGGGAGAGGGTGGAGACCCAGTACTTC.

A single count supports this clone. The CDR3 sequence: CASSEGGRVGELFF. The CDR3 region has the DNA TGTGCCAGCAGTGAAGGCGGGAGGGTCGGGGAGCTGTTTTTT. The chain is built from TRBV2 and TRBJ2-2; 9 bases match TRBD2. Germline CDR1 reads SNHLY; CDR2 reads FYNNEI. V shed 1 base and J 7 bases; nucleotides not matched to a gene: 1. This CDR3 contains 14 residues.

The chain's CDR3 is CASSLTAGSETQYF. The DNA for the CDR3 is TGTGCCAGCAGCTTGACTGCAGGGTCGGAGACCCAGTACTTC. The genes are TRBV11-3 and TRBJ2-5; TRBD1 might be the D (5 bases). Looked up from germline, CDR1 is SGHNT and CDR2 is YENEEA. Trimming took off 3 bases at V and 5 bases at J, with 13 bases between the two ends. This CDR3 is 14 amino acids long.

This sequence joins TRBV10-3 and TRBJ1-4; D gene uncertain. Germline CDR1 and CDR2: ENHRY and SYGVKD. The CDR3 has 13 amino acids. Trimming shortened V by 3 bases and J by 6 bases, and 8 bases separated the two germline ends. The CDR3 protein is CAISDSPDEKLFF. CDR3 in DNA: TGTGCCATCAGTGATAGTCCCGATGAAAAACTGTTTTTT.

The chain has TRBV14 and TRBJ2-7; 8 bases line up with TRBD1. Unmatched junction bases numbered 7, after V lost 4 bases and J lost 2 bases. The CDR3 has 15 residues. CDR1 SGHDN and CDR2 FVKESK come from the germline V gene. As DNA, the CDR3 is TGTGCCAGCAGCCTACAGACAGGGGTAACCTACGAGCAGTACTTC. Translation: CASSLQTGVTYEQYF.

The J gene is TRBJ2-7, the V gene TRBV10-3; TRBD2 matches 7 bases. With 4 bases clipped from V and 2 bases from J, the junction kept 5 bases outside the gene matches. The germline gives CDR1 ENHRY, CDR2 SYGVKD. This CDR3 has 14 residues. CDR3 DNA: TGTGCCATCAGTGTTTCGACTAGCCCCTACGAGCAGTACTTC. Translated: CAISVSTSPYEQYF.

CDR3 sequence (DNA): TGTGCCAGCAGTACGGCAGGCGCGTCTAACACTGAAGCTTTCTTT. Amino acids: CASSTAGASNTEAFF. This chain connects TRBV27 to TRBJ1-1; D is uncertain. Germline CDR1 reads MNHEY; CDR2 reads SMNVEV (reference sequence). V gave up 5 bases and J gave up 2 bases, with 15 bases separating them. This CDR3 is 15 amino acids long.

This clone has more than one count but fewer than ten. The J gene is TRBJ2-7, the V gene TRBV6-5, with 7 bases matching TRBD2. The CDR3 has 13 amino acids. With 8 bases clipped from V and 2 bases from J, the junction kept 6 bases outside the gene matches. Germline lookup yields CDR1 MNHEY and CDR2 SVGAGI. The CDR3 DNA reads TGTGCCAGCCTAGTGGGGAGGGCCTACGAGCAGTACTTC. It is translated as CASLVGRAYEQYF.

The chain recombines TRBV3-1 (or the pseudogene TRBV3-2) with TRBJ2-7; 8 nucleotides line up with TRBD1. The CDR3 has 14 amino acids. In germline, CDR1 is LGHDT, CDR2 YNNKEL (reference sequence). V trimming: 4 bases; J trimming: 10 bases; junction bases outside the gene matches: 12. The CDR3 is CASSPYESQGAQYF. CDR3 nucleotides: TGTGCCAGCAGCCCCTACGAGTCCCAGGGGGCCCAGTACTTC.

V usage is TRBV11-2 and J usage is TRBJ2-7; 8 bases are a match to TRBD1. Germline V gene data show CDR1 as SGHAT and CDR2 as FQNNGV. V was pared by 0 bases and J by 5 bases, with 6 bases of the junction left unmatched. This CDR3 is built from 15 residues. The CDR3 nucleotides are TGTGCCAGCAGCTTAGACCAGGGGGCTACCGACGAGCAGTACTTC. Translation: CASSLDQGATDEQYF.

The chain links TRBV19 to TRBJ2-3; D may be TRBD2 (6 bases). CDR1 LNHDA and CDR2 SQIVND come from the germline V gene (reference sequence). This CDR3 is built from 17 residues. Trimming cost V 4 bases and J 2 bases, with 19 bases left between them. The CDR3 DNA reads as TGTGCCAGTAGTACACTGACCGGGACTTATTTCACAGATACGCAGTATTTT. Its translation: CASSTLTGTYFTDTQYF.

V gene TRBV19 combines with J gene TRBJ1-2; TRBD1 matches at 9 bases. CDR1 and CDR2 (germline): LNHDA, SQIVND (reference sequence). The J segment lost 6 bases and the V segment lost 4 bases, leaving 3 bases of the junction unmatched. The CDR3 sequence is 13 residues long. The CDR3 is CASSRGQGHGYTF. The CDR3 DNA reads TGTGCCAGTAGTAGGGGACAGGGCCATGGCTACACCTTC.

The chain is built from TRBV7-2 and TRBJ2-3; 11 positions match TRBD2. The V and J ends lost 4 bases and 3 bases, in that order; junction bases with no gene match: 12. CDR1 SGHTA and CDR2 FQGNSA come from the germline V gene. The CDR3 has 18 residues. The CDR3 loop is CASSSRLAGSGGTDTQYF. The DNA of the CDR3 is TGTGCCAGCAGCTCTAGACTAGCGGGAAGTGGGGGGACAGATACGCAGTATTTT. Complete variable domain (other parts from reference TRBV7-2 and TRBJ2-3): GAGVSQSPSNKVTEKGKDVELRCDPISGHTALYWYRQSLGQGLEFLIYFQGNSAPDKSGLPSDRFSAERTGGSVSTLTIQRTQQEDSAVYLCASSSRLAGSGGTDTQYFGPGTRLTVL.